One T cell receptor beta chain is described in this entry. Antigen unknown. The entry originates in a study of T cell responses to AZD1222 COVID-19 vaccine. Study overall: Pooling was applied to second doses at about 4 or about 12 weeks. General study points: CD4 TCRs linked to vaccination spanned spike, dominating at 160-218 and 743-854. Increases in Spike-specific TCR breadth and depth were seen after two AZD1222 doses.

Clones were sequenced by immunoSEQ multiplex PCR, and TCRdb holds only the in-frame ones, with some missing. The table has 150,000 to 200,000 clones, around nine tenths seen once. Per germline, CDR1 SGHTA and CDR2 FQGNSA. V dropped 2 bases and J dropped 4; count of bases not matched to a gene: 8. CDR3 length: 16 amino acids. This clonotype was sampled from an adult in good health. This chain links TRBV7-2 with TRBJ1-3; 7 bases map to TRBD1. Sequencing was performed on peripheral blood, taken on day 0 of AZD1222 vaccination. The chain's CDR3 is CASSLLGQPIGNTIYF. Written as DNA, the CDR3 is TGTGCCAGCAGCTTATTGGGACAGCCGATCGGAAACACCATATATTTT.